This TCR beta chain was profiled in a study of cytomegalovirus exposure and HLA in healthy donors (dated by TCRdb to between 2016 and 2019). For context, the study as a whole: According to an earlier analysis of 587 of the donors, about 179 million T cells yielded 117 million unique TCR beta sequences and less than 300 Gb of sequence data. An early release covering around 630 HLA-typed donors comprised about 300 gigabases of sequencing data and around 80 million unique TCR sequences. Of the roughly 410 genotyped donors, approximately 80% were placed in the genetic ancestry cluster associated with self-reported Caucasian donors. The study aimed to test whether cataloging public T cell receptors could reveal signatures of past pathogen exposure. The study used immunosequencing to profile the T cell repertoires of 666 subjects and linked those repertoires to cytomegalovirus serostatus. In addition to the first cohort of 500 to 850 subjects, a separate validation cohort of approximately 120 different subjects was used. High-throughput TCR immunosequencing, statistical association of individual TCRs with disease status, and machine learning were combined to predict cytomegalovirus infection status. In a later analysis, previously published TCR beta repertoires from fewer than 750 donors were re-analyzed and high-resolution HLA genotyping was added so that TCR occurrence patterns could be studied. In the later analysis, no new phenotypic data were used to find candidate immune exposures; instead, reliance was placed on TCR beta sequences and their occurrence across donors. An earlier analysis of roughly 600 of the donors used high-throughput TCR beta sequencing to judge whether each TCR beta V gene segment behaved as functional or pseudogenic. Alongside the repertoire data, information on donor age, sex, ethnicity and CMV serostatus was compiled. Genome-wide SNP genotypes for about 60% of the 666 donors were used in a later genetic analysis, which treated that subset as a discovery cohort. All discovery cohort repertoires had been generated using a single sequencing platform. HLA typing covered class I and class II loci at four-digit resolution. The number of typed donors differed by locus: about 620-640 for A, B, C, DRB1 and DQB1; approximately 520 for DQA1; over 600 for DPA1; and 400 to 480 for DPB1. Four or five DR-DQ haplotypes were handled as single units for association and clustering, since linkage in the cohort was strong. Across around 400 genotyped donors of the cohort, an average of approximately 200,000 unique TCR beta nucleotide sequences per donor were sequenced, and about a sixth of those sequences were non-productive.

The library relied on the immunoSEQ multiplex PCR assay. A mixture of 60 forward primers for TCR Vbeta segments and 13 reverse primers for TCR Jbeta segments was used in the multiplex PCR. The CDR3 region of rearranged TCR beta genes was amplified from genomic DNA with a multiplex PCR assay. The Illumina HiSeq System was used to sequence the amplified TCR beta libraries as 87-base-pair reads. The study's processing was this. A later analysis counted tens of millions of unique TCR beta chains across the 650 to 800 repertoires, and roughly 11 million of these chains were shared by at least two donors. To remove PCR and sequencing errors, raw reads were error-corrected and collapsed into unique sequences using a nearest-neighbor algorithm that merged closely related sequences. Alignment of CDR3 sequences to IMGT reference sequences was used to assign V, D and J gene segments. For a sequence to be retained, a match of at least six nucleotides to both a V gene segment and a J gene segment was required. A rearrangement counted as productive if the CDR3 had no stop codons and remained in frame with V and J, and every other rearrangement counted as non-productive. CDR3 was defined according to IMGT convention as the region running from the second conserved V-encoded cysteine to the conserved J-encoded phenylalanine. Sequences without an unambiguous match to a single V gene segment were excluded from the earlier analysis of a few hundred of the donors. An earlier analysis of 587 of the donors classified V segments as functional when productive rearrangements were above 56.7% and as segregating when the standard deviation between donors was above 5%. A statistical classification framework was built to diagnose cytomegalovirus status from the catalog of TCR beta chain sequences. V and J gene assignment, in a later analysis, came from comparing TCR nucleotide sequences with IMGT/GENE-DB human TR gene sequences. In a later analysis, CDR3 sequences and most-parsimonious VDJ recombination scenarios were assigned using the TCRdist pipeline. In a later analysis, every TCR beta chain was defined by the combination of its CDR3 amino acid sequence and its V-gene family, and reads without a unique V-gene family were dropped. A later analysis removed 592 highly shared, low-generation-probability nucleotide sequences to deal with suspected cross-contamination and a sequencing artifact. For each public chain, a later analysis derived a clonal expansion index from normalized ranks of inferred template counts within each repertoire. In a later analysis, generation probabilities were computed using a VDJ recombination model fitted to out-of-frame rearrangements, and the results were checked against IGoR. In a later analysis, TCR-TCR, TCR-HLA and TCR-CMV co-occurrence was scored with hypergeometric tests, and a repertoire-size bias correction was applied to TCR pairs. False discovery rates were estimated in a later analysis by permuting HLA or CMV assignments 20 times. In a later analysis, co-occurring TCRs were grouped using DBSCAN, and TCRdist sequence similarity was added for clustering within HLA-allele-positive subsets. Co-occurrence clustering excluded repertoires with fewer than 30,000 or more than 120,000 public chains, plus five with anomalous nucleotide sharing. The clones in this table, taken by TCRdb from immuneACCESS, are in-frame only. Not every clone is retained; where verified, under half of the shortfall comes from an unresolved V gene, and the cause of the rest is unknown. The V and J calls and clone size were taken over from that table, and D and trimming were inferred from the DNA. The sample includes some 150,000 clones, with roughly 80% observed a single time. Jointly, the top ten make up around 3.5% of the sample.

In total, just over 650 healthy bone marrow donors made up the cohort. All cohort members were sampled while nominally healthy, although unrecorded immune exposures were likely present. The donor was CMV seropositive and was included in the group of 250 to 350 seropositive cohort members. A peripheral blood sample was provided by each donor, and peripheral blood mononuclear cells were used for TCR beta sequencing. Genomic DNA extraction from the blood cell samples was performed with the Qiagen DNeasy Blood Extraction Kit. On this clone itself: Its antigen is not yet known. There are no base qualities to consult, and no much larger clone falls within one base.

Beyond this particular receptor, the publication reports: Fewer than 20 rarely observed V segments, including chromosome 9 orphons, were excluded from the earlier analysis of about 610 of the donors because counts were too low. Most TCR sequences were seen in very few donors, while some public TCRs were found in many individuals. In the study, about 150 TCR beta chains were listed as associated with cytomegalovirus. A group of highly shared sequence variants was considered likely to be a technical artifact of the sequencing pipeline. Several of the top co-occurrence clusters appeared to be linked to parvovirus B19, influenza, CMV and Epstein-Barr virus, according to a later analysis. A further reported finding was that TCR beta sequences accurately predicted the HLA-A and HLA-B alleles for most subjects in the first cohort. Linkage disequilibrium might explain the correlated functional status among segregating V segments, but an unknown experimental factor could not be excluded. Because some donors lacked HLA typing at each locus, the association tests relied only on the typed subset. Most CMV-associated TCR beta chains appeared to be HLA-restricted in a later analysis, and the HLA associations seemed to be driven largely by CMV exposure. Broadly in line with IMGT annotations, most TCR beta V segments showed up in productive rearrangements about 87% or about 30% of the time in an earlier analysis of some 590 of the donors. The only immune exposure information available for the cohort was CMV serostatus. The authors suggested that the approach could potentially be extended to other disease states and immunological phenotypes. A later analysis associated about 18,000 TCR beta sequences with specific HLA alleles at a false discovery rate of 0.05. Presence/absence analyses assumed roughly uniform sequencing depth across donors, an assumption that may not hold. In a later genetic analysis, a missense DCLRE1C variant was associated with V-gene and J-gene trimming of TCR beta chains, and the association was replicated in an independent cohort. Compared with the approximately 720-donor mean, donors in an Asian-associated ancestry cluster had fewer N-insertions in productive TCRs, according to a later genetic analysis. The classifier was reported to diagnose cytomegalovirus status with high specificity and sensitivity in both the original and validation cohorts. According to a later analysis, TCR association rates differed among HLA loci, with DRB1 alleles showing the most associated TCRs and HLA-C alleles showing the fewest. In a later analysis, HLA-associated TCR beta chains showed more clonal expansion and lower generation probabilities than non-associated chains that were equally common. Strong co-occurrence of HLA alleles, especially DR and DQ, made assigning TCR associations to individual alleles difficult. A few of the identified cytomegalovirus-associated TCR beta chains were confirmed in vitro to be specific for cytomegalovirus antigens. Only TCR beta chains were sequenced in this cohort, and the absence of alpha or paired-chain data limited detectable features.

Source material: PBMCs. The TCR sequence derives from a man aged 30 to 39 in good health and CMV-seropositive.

The CDR3 loop reads CASRTSGRGWGTDTQYF. The nucleotides are TGTGCCAGCAGGACTTCCGGGAGGGGGTGGGGCACAGATACGCAGTATTTT. This receptor chain uses TRBV7-9 and TRBJ2-3, and TRBD2 aligns with 8 junction nucleotides. Ends trimmed: V by 6 bases, J by 1 base; bases unmatched to a gene: 12. Based on the germline V gene (reference sequence), the CDR1 and CDR2 sequences are SEHNR and FQNEAQ. The CDR3 spans 17 residues, from the cysteine through the phenylalanine. Only the CDR3 DNA is retained, 51 bases long and in frame from the first base.